This T cell receptor (beta chain) was profiled in a study of control samples from healthy donors and cancer patients. Generated by immunoSEQ multiplex PCR, the TCRdb table keeps only in-frame clones and is missing some. Of around 53,000 clones detected, 65% to 90% appear once; the ten largest clones hold 2.8%. CDR1 and CDR2 (germline): SGHAT, FQNNGV. The CDR3 has 11 residues. Trimming removed 5 bases at V and 3 bases at J, with 5 bases between. The V gene is TRBV11-2, the J gene TRBJ2-7; D not certain. Sequenced material: PBMCs. The TCR sequence derives from a woman aged 45-65 years with lung cancer. The CDR3 region has the DNA TGTGCCAGCAGCGCGAACTACGAGCAGTACTTC. Amino acid sequence: CASSANYEQYF.